This T cell receptor beta chain was retrieved from a study of blood T cell repertoires in COVID-19. Study details: Samples taken during acute and convalescent COVID-19 were collected in the United States, Italy and Spain.

Methods used by the authors: Estimates of nucleated cell counts were drawn from the amplification of reference gene primers. TCRdb's copy holds only in-frame clones and misses some; the assay was immunoSEQ multiplex PCR. V and J calls and clone size are given by that table; D and trimming were obtained from the DNA. The repertoire consists of 200,000 to 250,000 clones, with about 80% occurring once and the leading ten covering 3%. Sequences were obtained from peripheral blood. This TCR derives from a woman aged 25 to 39 who had recovered from COVID-19.

The CDR3: CASSHPPGLAGPQETQYF. The CDR3 bases are TGTGCCAGCAGCCATCCCCCCGGACTAGCGGGGCCTCAAGAGACCCAGTACTTC. The rearrangement uses TRBV4-2 and TRBJ2-5, with 12 bases identical to TRBD2. The CDR3 runs to 18 residues. The V gene's germline CDR1 is LGHNA and CDR2 YNFKEQ. J lost 2 bases, V lost 3 bases, and 10 bases had no gene match.